What follows are 17 T cell receptor beta chains derived from one specimen sequenced in a study of T cell clusters in autoimmune cytopenias. Approximately 40,000 genome equivalents of blood DNA were amplified for TRB. TRB was amplified by touch-down multiplex PCR, primer pools A and B combined. TCRdb reworked the multiplex PCR reads into one entry per CDR3 protein, no DNA. Its table lists approximately 4,000 distinct CDR3 sequences. Specimen: peripheral blood. The receptors were sampled from a human donor with an autoimmune cytopenia or autoimmune hepatitis (not recorded which).

This chain connects TRBV7-2 to TRBJ2-3; TCRdb designates TRBD2, a call that cannot be tested without DNA. This CDR3 comprises 14 residues. Germline V CDR1 and CDR2: SGHTA, FQGNSA. The CDR3: CASRQRAGTDTQYF.

CDR3 loop: CASSPYGDGNTEAFF. The chain couples TRBV18 to TRBJ1-1. The CDR3 has 15 amino acids. Germline V gene sequence: CDR1 KGHSH, CDR2 LQKENI.

In terms of frequency, this clonotype is medium-sized (0.01 to 0.1%). V is TRBV6-2 or TRBV6-3 and J is TRBJ2-1; checking the TCRdb D call of TRBD1 is not possible without DNA. CDR3 length: 16 amino acids. The V gene's germline CDR1 is MNHEY and CDR2 SVGEGT. CDR3 amino acids: CASSYSKDSPPSEQFF.

Considering frequency, this clonotype is medium-sized. The CDR3 loop is CAWTWDSNTEAFF. The chain joins TRBV30 to TRBJ1-1. The V gene's germline CDR1 is GTSNPN and CDR2 SVGIG (reference sequence). This CDR3 contains 13 residues.

V is TRBV20-1 and J is TRBJ2-7; TCRdb reports TRBD1, a call that lacks DNA to check it against. The V gene's germline CDR1 is DFQATT and CDR2 SNEGSKA (reference sequence). The CDR3 consists of 14 residues. The CDR3 sequence: CSQVSGTGEYEQYF.

This clonotype shows up as medium-sized by frequency. Here the CDR3 reads CASRSGGGITDTQYF. The J gene is TRBJ2-3, the V gene TRBV19; the D call from TCRdb, TRBD1, cannot be confirmed without DNA. CDR3 size: 15 residues. Germline CDR1 and CDR2: LNHDA and SQIVND (reference sequence).

CDR3 in amino acids: CASSQETERSPLHF. V usage is TRBV14 and J usage is TRBJ1-6. The germline CDR1 and CDR2 sequences are SGHDN and FVKESK. There are 14 residues in the CDR3.

This clonotype is identified as medium-sized from frequency. This chain connects TRBV13 to TRBJ1-3; there is no DNA to check the TCRdb D call of TRBD1. CDR3 length: 16 residues. Germline V gene lookup returns CDR1 PRHDT and CDR2 FYEKMQ (reference sequence). This CDR3 reads CASSLYSGSGGNTIYF.

This clonotype is medium-sized by frequency. This chain joins TRBV6-5 and TRBJ1-5. Germline CDR1 reads MNHEY; CDR2 reads SVGAGI. This CDR3 spans 14 amino acids. This CDR3 reads CASSPAGGNQPQHF.

This rearrangement joins TRBV6-5 to TRBJ1-2. The germline V gene encodes CDR1 MNHEY and CDR2 SVGAGI. The CDR3 spans 13 residues. This chain's CDR3 is CASSYSGYAGYTF.

The chain joins TRBV11-2 to TRBJ2-7; TCRdb picks TRBD2, but there is no DNA to check that call. The V gene's germline CDR1 is SGHAT and CDR2 FQNNGV. The CDR3 runs 15 residues. The CDR3 region is CASSQTTGLYYEQYF. Drawing the rest from reference TRBV11-2 and TRBJ2-7, the complete variable domain is EAGVAQSPRYKIIEKRQSVAFWCNPISGHATLYWYQQILGQGPKLLIQFQNNGVVDDSQLPKDRFSAERLKGVDSTLKIQPAKLEDSAVYLCASSQTTGLYYEQYFGPGTRLTVT.

The chain couples TRBV6-4 to TRBJ2-5; TCRdb returns TRBD2, unconfirmable since there is no DNA. Germline loops: CDR1 MRHNA, CDR2 SNTAGT. This CDR3 is 18 amino acids long. The CDR3 loop reads CASSESISGGGIGENQYF.

This chain links TRBV28 with TRBJ1-2; the TRBD1 assignment by TCRdb is unverifiable without DNA. The CDR3 contains 13 residues. CDR1 and CDR2 from the germline V gene are MDHEN and SYDVKM. The CDR3 reads CASRLGTGDGYTF.

This clonotype ranks as medium-sized in terms of frequency. The chain employs TRBV6-2 or TRBV6-3 and TRBJ1-2. The CDR3 is made up of 13 amino acids. From germline, CDR1 is MNHEY and CDR2 SVGEGT. The CDR3 here is CASTQPAGSGYTF.

The rearrangement uses TRBV5-4 and TRBJ2-2; TCRdb's D call of TRBD2 is untestable without DNA. CDR1 and CDR2 from the germline V gene are SGHNT and YYREEE (reference sequence). The CDR3 is 18 amino acids. CDR3 protein: CASTPRGGLAGGTGELFF.

Frequency places this clonotype as medium-sized (0.01 to 0.1%). The chain uses TRBV18 and TRBJ1-2; TCRdb lists TRBD1, though no DNA is available to test this call. Germline V gives CDR1 KGHSH, CDR2 LQKENI. This CDR3 region has 14 residues. The CDR3 reads CASSPSMARKGYTF.

Considering frequency, this clonotype is medium-sized (0.01 to 0.1%). The chain is built from TRBV19 and TRBJ2-7; TCRdb selects TRBD1, and the lack of DNA leaves this call unchecked. The CDR3 has 13 amino acids. Germline CDR1 and CDR2: LNHDA and SQIVND (reference sequence). The chain's CDR3 is CASSAWTGGEQYF.